This TCR beta chain was recovered during a study of blood T cell repertoires in COVID-19 (dated by TCRdb to about 2020). As for the study more broadly: The collaborator samples originated in the United States, Italy and Spain and spanned the acute and convalescent phases of COVID-19. The samples were drawn from the first 160 participants of the ongoing ImmuneRACE study and from 950 to 1,500 subjects provided by 6 global collaborators. Where available, HLA class I and class II types were obtained from metadata supplied by the sample provider rather than from assay-based typing. The repertoires were made available in a free public database intended to serve as a resource for research on the immune response to SARS-CoV-2. Deeply sampled blood TCRbeta repertoires from subjects exposed to, actively infected with, or recovered from COVID-19 were included in the dataset. A de-identified subject ID, COVID-19 status, age in years and sex were almost always included in the sample metadata. The prospective study material was composed of cDNA or gDNA derived from T cells, B-cell-depleted T cells, or PBMCs.

CDR1 and CDR2, looked up from the germline V gene (reference sequence), are MNHEY and SMNVEV. After removal of 3 bases from V and 5 bases from J, the junction retains 14 bases not matched to a gene. The CDR3 goes from the cysteine to the phenylalanine over 17 residues. The only DNA kept is the CDR3, 51 bases in frame from the first base. On this clone: What antigen it recognizes has not been identified. Base qualities were left out, and no much larger clone turns up one base away.

Whole blood was collected in K2EDTA tubes by collaborating institutions according to the institutions' own protocols. For TCRbeta analysis, collaborators shipped samples in one of three forms: frozen whole blood, isolated PBMCs, or DNA extracted from either of those sample types. The immunoSEQ Assay, a bias-controlled multiplex PCR, was used to amplify TCRbeta CDR3 regions from genomic DNA. As for the authors' bioinformatics: The number of nucleated cells in each sample was estimated from the amplification of reference gene primers within the assay. To quantify the absolute abundance of each unique TCRbeta CDR3 rearrangement, sequence reads were collapsed and filtered. Productive Simpson clonality was computed per sample as the square root of Simpson's diversity index over productive rearrangements. TCRdb stores this immuneACCESS table with in-frame sequences only. Part of the clones is absent; in the studies checked, under half of the shortfall reflects unresolved V genes, and no reason is known for the rest. V and J calls and clone size come straight from that table; D and trimming were deduced from the DNA. In all, the sample holds 200,000 to 250,000 clones, and 70% to 90% of those were seen once. Around 1.4% of the sample rests with the top ten.

Study-level results and caveats: How much clinical and demographic metadata was included differed by source and by participant, and the metadata was provided uncurated.

The sequence is built from TRBV27 and TRBJ2-5; 8 middle bases align to TRBD2. The sample taken for sequencing was peripheral blood. This receptor was obtained from a man younger than 30 with active or convalescent COVID-19. The sequenced DNA: TGTGCCAGCAGTTTTATGGCGGGAGCGGGAGCTCGGGAGACCCAGTACTTC. This translates into CASSFMAGAGARETQYF.